This is a list of T cell receptor beta chains from one sample in a study of shared T cell receptors in the human thymus. The repertoire was sequenced with immunoSEQ multiplex PCR; TCRdb's copy has only in-frame clones and lacks some. The sample carries tens of thousands of clones, 90% to 95% recorded once. Sequencing was performed on thymocytes. The receptor source for this set is a human donor. Both conserved end residues are part of each CDR3. A D gene is named only where the DNA matches it firmly. The size field is filled for only some rows; it gives once, few, many or a size class.

d_gene	v_gene	abundance	j_gene	CDR3aa	CDR3nt
.	TRBV15	once	TRBJ1-2	CATSRSKEGWGTPYGYTF	TGTGCCACCAGCAGATCGAAAGAGGGGTGGGGTACGCCCTATGGCTACACCTTC
TRBD2	TRBV4-1	.	TRBJ2-3	CASSQRFGGSTQYF	TGCGCCAGCAGCCAGCGATTCGGGGGGAGTACGCAGTATTTT
.	TRBV9	.	TRBJ2-2	CASSTHGGLGELFF	TGTGCCAGCAGCACACACGGGGGTCTCGGGGAGCTGTTTTTT
.	TRBV2	.	TRBJ2-1	CASTPILPVPSREQFF	TGTGCCAGCACCCCGATTCTACCGGTTCCTAGCCGAGAGCAGTTCTTC
TRBD1	TRBV7-3	.	TRBJ2-3	CASSLWQGAWDTQYF	TGTGCCAGCAGCTTATGGCAGGGGGCTTGGGATACGCAGTATTTT
.	TRBV6-1	.	TRBJ2-3	CASSEPTGRERTDTQYF	TGTGCCAGCAGTGAGCCCACAGGGAGAGAACGCACAGATACGCAGTATTTT
.	TRBV7-2	.	TRBJ2-3	CASSPSTDTQYF	TGTGCCAGCAGCCCCTCCACAGATACGCAGTATTTT
.	TRBV28	.	TRBJ2-2	CASSSLTFGELFF	TGTGCCAGCAGTTCATTAACTTTTGGGGAGCTGTTTTTT
TRBD2	TRBV4-1	.	TRBJ2-2	CASSQEPPWAGRARDTGELFF	TGCGCCAGCAGCCAAGAACCCCCGTGGGCAGGGAGGGCCCGGGACACCGGGGAGCTGTTTTTT
TRBD2	TRBV7-2	.	TRBJ2-7	CASSSRLAGDGYEQYF	TGTGCCAGCAGCTCGAGACTAGCGGGGGATGGTTACGAGCAGTACTTC
TRBD1	TRBV29-1	.	TRBJ1-2	CSAQEDRALGGYTF	TGCAGCGCCCAGGAGGACAGGGCTCTTGGTGGCTACACCTTC
TRBD2	TRBV5-6	.	TRBJ2-1	CASSCALAGDSYNEQFF	TGTGCCAGCAGCTGTGCCCTAGCGGGCGACTCCTACAATGAGCAGTTCTTC
.	TRBV28	.	TRBJ1-6	CASSLRVGYNSPLHF	TGTGCCAGCAGTTTGAGGGTCGGCTATAATTCACCCCTCCACTTT
.	TRBV12-5	.	TRBJ2-2	CASGLPASLNTGELFF	TGTGCTAGTGGTCTACCAGCTTCATTAAACACCGGGGAGCTGTTTTTT
.	TRBV29-1	.	TRBJ2-3	CSVVLLRGFDQADTQYF	TGCAGCGTTGTGTTGTTGAGGGGGTTCGACCAGGCAGATACGCAGTATTTT
.	TRBV4-2	.	TRBJ2-6	CASSRADNGANVLTF	TGTGCCAGCAGCCGGGCCGATAATGGGGCCAACGTCCTGACTTTC
TRBD1	TRBV4-3	.	TRBJ1-5	CASSPRAGGQPQHF	TGCGCCAGCAGCCCAAGGGCAGGGGGTCAGCCCCAGCATTTT
TRBD1	TRBV6-6	.	TRBJ2-7	CASRDTGGFDEQYF	TGTGCCAGCAGAGACACAGGGGGCTTTGACGAGCAGTACTTC
.	TRBV4-3	.	TRBJ1-3	CASSQESISGNTIYF	TGCGCCAGCAGCCAAGAATCTATCTCTGGAAACACCATATATTTT
.	TRBV14	once	TRBJ2-1	CASSQVGPSGSSYNEQFF	TGTGCCAGCAGCCAAGTCGGCCCCAGCGGTAGCTCCTACAATGAGCAGTTCTTC
.	TRBV19	.	TRBJ1-2	CASVAGEAYGYTF	TGTGCCAGTGTTGCAGGAGAAGCCTATGGCTACACCTTC
TRBD2	TRBV30	.	TRBJ2-7	CAWSHERGPYEQYF	TGTGCCTGGAGCCACGAGCGGGGCCCCTACGAGCAGTACTTC
.	TRBV5-1	.	TRBJ1-4	CASSLGGLGEKLFF	TGCGCCAGCAGCTTGGGCGGGCTTGGCGAAAAACTGTTTTTT
.	TRBV7-9	.	TRBJ1-1	CASSPAGANTEAFF	TGTGCCAGCAGCCCCGCAGGGGCGAACACTGAAGCTTTCTTT